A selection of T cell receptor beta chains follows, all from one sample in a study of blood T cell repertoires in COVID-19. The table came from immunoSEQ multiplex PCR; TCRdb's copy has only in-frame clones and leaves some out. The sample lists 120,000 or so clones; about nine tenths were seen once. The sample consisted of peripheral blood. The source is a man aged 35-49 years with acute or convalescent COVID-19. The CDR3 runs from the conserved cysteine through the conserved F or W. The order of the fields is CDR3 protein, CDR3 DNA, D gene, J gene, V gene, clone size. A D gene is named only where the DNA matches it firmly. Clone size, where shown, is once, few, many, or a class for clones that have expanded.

CASSLQLGRNTEAFF,TGTGCCAGCAGCTTACAGTTGGGCAGGAACACTGAAGCTTTCTTT,.,TRBJ1-1,TRBV7-3,.
CASSLNGETTNTGELFF,TGTGCCAGCAGCTTGAATGGGGAGACGACGAACACCGGGGAGCTGTTTTTT,.,TRBJ2-2,TRBV5-6,.
CASSLRLTTSGIRGSSYNEQFF,TGTGCCAGCAGTTTAAGATTGACGACTAGCGGGATAAGGGGGAGCTCCTACAATGAGCAGTTCTTC,TRBD2,TRBJ2-1,TRBV27,.
CATASGGDDNQPQHF,TGTGCCACCGCGTCAGGGGGCGATGACAATCAGCCCCAGCATTTT,TRBD1,TRBJ1-5,TRBV10-3,.
CASSPRTSGRGETQYF,TGTGCCAGCAGCCCGAGGACTAGCGGGAGGGGGGAGACCCAGTACTTC,TRBD2,TRBJ2-5,TRBV5-4,.
CASSGRSGVNTEAFF,TGTGCCAGCAGTGGTCGTTCGGGGGTAAACACTGAAGCTTTCTTT,.,TRBJ1-1,TRBV2,.
CASTGQGGTKNIQYF,TGTGCCAGCACCGGACAGGGCGGAACCAAAAACATTCAGTACTTC,TRBD1,TRBJ2-4,TRBV2,.
CASTRGATNEKLFF,TGTGCCAGCACCCGGGGGGCAACTAATGAAAAACTGTTTTTT,.,TRBJ1-4,TRBV7-2,.
CATSRQGSNQPQHF,TGTGCCACCAGCAGACAGGGTAGCAATCAGCCCCAGCATTTT,.,TRBJ1-5,TRBV15,.
CASSSGTGAYNEQFF,TGTGCCAGCAGCTCCGGGACAGGGGCCTACAATGAGCAGTTCTTC,TRBD1,TRBJ2-1,TRBV7-9,.
CASSEWGVSTDTQYF,TGTGCCAGCAGTGAATGGGGGGTTAGCACAGATACGCAGTATTTT,.,TRBJ2-3,TRBV6-1,.
CASTVTGDNSPLHF,TGTGCCTCCACGGTGACAGGGGATAATTCACCCCTCCACTTT,TRBD1,TRBJ1-6,TRBV2,few
CASSRGQGQYEQYF,TGTGCCAGCAGCCGCGGACAGGGGCAGTACGAGCAGTACTTC,TRBD1,TRBJ2-7,TRBV3-1/TRBV3-2,.
CASSLEGEGAVWGPQHF,TGTGCCAGCAGCTTAGAGGGTGAGGGGGCAGTTTGGGGTCCCCAGCATTTT,TRBD1,TRBJ1-5,TRBV7-8,.
CASSSTPPRSSYEQYF,TGTGCCAGCAGCTCCACCCCCCCACGGAGCTCCTACGAGCAGTACTTC,.,TRBJ2-7,TRBV7-2,.
CASSAESTDTQYF,TGTGCCAGCAGTGCGGAGAGCACAGATACGCAGTATTTT,.,TRBJ2-3,TRBV2,.
CAISDYGTGWFTGELFF,TGTGCCATCAGTGACTATGGGACAGGGTGGTTCACCGGGGAGCTGTTTTTT,TRBD1,TRBJ2-2,TRBV10-3,.
CASSPGGGKISYQETQYF,TGTGCTAGCAGCCCGGGGGGGGGTAAGATATCGTACCAAGAGACCCAGTACTTC,TRBD2,TRBJ2-5,TRBV7-7,.
CAISDDRRNPFGTEAFF,TGTGCCATCAGTGACGACAGACGGAACCCTTTTGGCACTGAAGCTTTCTTT,.,TRBJ1-1,TRBV10-3,.
CAWRIGNGPTF,TGTGCCTGGAGAATCGGTAATGGTCCCACCTTC,.,TRBJ1-2,TRBV30,.
CASSYPGDTQYF,TGTGCCAGCAGTTACCCGGGGGATACGCAGTATTTT,.,TRBJ2-3,TRBV6-9,.
CSVGTGGTYEQYF,TGCAGCGTTGGGACAGGGGGCACCTACGAGCAGTACTTC,TRBD1,TRBJ2-7,TRBV29-1,.
CASSLARGSDSPLHF,TGTGCCAGCAGCTTAGCGCGGGGGAGTGATTCACCCCTCCACTTT,.,TRBJ1-6,TRBV7-6,.
CALRGGAGYEQYF,TGTGCCTTGCGTGGCGGGGCCGGGTACGAGCAGTACTTC,.,TRBJ2-7,TRBV30,.
CASSPYRQGNTGELFF,TGTGCCAGCTCACCTTACAGACAGGGGAACACCGGGGAGCTGTTTTTT,TRBD1,TRBJ2-2,TRBV18,.
CASSYLGQSHQPQHF,TGTGCCAGCAGTTACTTGGGACAATCCCATCAGCCCCAGCATTTT,.,TRBJ1-5,TRBV6-2/TRBV6-3,.
CASSFEPDQPQHF,TGTGCCAGCAGCTTTGAGCCGGATCAGCCCCAGCATTTT,.,TRBJ1-5,TRBV5-6,.
CASSGMTGADYEQYF,TGTGCCAGCAGCGGAATGACAGGGGCCGACTACGAGCAGTACTTC,TRBD1,TRBJ2-7,TRBV5-4,.
CASSRLNGELFF,TGCGCCAGCAGCCGACTAAACGGGGAGCTGTTTTTT,.,TRBJ2-2,TRBV4-3,.
CASSGRASDTQYF,TGTGCCAGCAGCGGGAGGGCCTCAGATACGCAGTATTTT,TRBD2,TRBJ2-3,TRBV6-5,.
CASSQGWAALATDTQYF,TGCGCCAGCAGCCAAGGTTGGGCAGCACTTGCCACAGATACGCAGTATTTT,.,TRBJ2-3,TRBV4-1,.
CAISEGGGDEKLFF,TGTGCCATCAGTGAGGGGGGAGGAGATGAAAAACTGTTTTTT,.,TRBJ1-4,TRBV10-3,.
CASSQRLGSSYNEQFF,TGTGCCAGCAGCCAACGACTAGGGAGCTCCTACAATGAGCAGTTCTTC,.,TRBJ2-1,TRBV7-3,.
CASSIRDRPYEQYF,TGTGCCAGTAGTATCCGGGACAGACCCTACGAGCAGTACTTC,TRBD1,TRBJ2-7,TRBV19,.
CASSLDGNYGYTF,TGTGCCAGCTCACTAGACGGGAACTATGGCTACACCTTC,.,TRBJ1-2,TRBV18,.
CAWSVRQLTTSYNSPLHF,TGTGCCTGGAGTGTAAGACAGCTAACTACCTCCTATAATTCACCCCTCCACTTT,.,TRBJ1-6,TRBV30,.
CAWTRDRVIAFF,TGTGCCTGGACCCGGGACAGGGTTATAGCTTTCTTT,TRBD1,TRBJ1-1,TRBV30,.
CASSQGAGGNIQYF,TGTGCCAGCAGCCAAGGTGCCGGTGGAAACATTCAGTACTTC,.,TRBJ2-4,TRBV3-1/TRBV3-2,once
CASSLDRGLGYTF,TGTGCCAGCAGCTTAGACAGGGGTCTTGGCTACACCTTC,TRBD1,TRBJ1-2,TRBV7-9,few
CASSHPSGTGADQPQHF,TGTGCCAGCAGCCACCCTTCCGGGACAGGGGCCGATCAGCCCCAGCATTTT,TRBD1,TRBJ1-5,TRBV3-1/TRBV3-2,.
CASSPGGSYGYTF,TGTGCCAGCAGCCCAGGGGGGAGCTATGGCTACACCTTC,TRBD1,TRBJ1-2,TRBV27,few
CASRRQGRNEQFF,TGTGCCAGCAGGCGACAGGGTCGCAATGAGCAGTTCTTC,TRBD1,TRBJ2-1,TRBV6-5,.
CASSFSRGTYEQYF,TGTGCCAGCAGTTTCAGCAGGGGGACCTACGAGCAGTACTTC,TRBD1,TRBJ2-7,TRBV27,.
CASSRQGLMNTEAFF,TGTGCCAGTAGTCGTCAGGGGCTTATGAACACTGAAGCTTTCTTT,.,TRBJ1-1,TRBV19,.
CASSVTSGGPPGETQYF,TGTGCCAGCAGCGTGACTAGCGGGGGACCCCCGGGGGAGACCCAGTACTTC,TRBD2,TRBJ2-5,TRBV5-4,.
CAWSGPQARRYGYTF,TGTGCCTGGAGTGGTCCGCAGGCCCGTCGATATGGCTACACCTTC,.,TRBJ1-2,TRBV30,.
CASSYRGAPGEKLFF,TGTGCCAGCAGCTACCGGGGAGCGCCTGGTGAAAAACTGTTTTTT,.,TRBJ1-4,TRBV9,.
CASSRETGVGTQYF,TGTGCCAGCAGCCGAGAGACAGGGGTAGGGACCCAGTACTTC,TRBD1,TRBJ2-5,TRBV14,.
CASKGQWGGYTF,TGTGCCAGCAAGGGACAGTGGGGTGGCTACACCTTC,TRBD1,TRBJ1-2,TRBV6-5,.
CASRQGISGYTF,TGTGCCAGCAGGCAGGGAATTAGCGGCTACACCTTC,.,TRBJ1-2,TRBV27,.
CASSPQGEATEAFF,TGTGCCAGCTCACCTCAAGGAGAGGCGACTGAAGCTTTCTTT,.,TRBJ1-1,TRBV18,.
CASSIDREGNYGYTF,TGTGCCAGTAGTATAGATCGGGAGGGAAACTATGGCTACACCTTC,.,TRBJ1-2,TRBV19,.
CASRGASTDTQYF,TGTGCCAGCAGGGGCGCTAGCACAGATACGCAGTATTTT,.,TRBJ2-3,TRBV12-3/TRBV12-4,.
CASSPRTGGGRYGYTF,TGTGCCAGCAGCCCACGGACAGGGGGGGGCCGATATGGCTACACCTTC,TRBD1,TRBJ1-2,TRBV5-8,.
CAWTPNYGQGTTNEKLFF,TGTGCCTGGACGCCGAACTACGGACAGGGAACAACTAATGAAAAACTGTTTTTT,TRBD1,TRBJ1-4,TRBV30,.